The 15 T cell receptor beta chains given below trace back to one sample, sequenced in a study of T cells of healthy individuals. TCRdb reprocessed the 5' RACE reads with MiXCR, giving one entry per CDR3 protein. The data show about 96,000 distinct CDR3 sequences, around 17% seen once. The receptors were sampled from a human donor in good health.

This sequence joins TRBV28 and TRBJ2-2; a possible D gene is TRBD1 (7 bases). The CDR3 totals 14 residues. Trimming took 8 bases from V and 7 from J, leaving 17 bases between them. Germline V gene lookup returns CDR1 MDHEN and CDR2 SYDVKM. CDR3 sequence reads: CASLEEGASGELFF. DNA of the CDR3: TGTGCCAGCCTCGAGGAGGGGGCGAGCGGGGAGCTGTTTTTT.

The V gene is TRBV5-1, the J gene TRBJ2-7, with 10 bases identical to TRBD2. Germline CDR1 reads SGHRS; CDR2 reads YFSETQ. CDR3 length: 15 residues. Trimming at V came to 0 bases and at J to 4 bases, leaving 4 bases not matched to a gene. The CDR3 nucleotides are TGCGCCAGCAGCTTGGCTAGCGGGAGTGTTTACGAGCAGTACTTC. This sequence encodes CASSLASGSVYEQYF.

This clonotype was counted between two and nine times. The CDR3 region is CASSLRPQTEGYTF. The CDR3 nucleotides are TGTGCCAGCAGCTTACGCCCCCAGACAGAAGGCTACACCTTC. The rearrangement joins TRBV13 to TRBJ1-2, with a tentative D call TRBD1 (5 bases). Germline-derived CDR1 and CDR2 are PRHDT and FYEKMQ (reference sequence). V was clipped by 2 bases and J by 8 bases, with 15 bases between them. The CDR3 extends over 14 amino acids.

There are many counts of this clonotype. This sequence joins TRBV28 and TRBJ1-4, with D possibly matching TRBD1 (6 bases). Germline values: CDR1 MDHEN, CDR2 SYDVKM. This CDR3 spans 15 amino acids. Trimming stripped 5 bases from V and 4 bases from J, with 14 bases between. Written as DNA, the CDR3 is TGTGCCAGCAGTCTTCTGACAGGTCTTAATGAAAAACTGTTTTTT. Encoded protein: CASSLLTGLNEKLFF.

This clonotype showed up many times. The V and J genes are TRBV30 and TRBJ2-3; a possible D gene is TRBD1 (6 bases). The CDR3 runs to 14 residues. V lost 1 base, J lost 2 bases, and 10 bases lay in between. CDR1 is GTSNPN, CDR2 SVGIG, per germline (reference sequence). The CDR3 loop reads CAWSGGHLTDTQYF. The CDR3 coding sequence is TGTGCCTGGAGTGGGGGACATCTCACAGATACGCAGTATTTT.

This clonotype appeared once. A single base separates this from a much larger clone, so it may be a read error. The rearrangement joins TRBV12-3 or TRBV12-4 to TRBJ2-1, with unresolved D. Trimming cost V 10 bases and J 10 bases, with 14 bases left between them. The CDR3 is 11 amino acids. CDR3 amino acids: CATSLRVEQFF. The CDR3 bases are TGTGCCACCTCCCTTAGGGTCGAGCAGTTCTTC.

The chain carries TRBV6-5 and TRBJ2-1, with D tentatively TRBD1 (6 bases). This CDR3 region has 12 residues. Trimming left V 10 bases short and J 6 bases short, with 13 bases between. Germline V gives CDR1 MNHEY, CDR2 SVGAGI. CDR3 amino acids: CATRQDSNEQFF. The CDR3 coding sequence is TGTGCCACCCGACAGGATAGCAATGAGCAGTTCTTC.

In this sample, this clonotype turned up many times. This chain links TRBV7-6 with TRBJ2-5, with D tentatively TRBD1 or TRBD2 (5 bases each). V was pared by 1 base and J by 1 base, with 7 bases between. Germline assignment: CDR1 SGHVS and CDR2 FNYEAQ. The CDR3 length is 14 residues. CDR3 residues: CASSLVGTQETQYF. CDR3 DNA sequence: TGTGCCAGCAGCTTAGTAGGGACCCAAGAGACCCAGTACTTC.

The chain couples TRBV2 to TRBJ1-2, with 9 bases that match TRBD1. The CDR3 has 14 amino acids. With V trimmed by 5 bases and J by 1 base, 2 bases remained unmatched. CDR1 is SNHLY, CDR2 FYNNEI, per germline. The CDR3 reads CASSRTGVNYGYTF. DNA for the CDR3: TGTGCCAGCAGTAGGACAGGGGTTAACTATGGCTACACCTTC.

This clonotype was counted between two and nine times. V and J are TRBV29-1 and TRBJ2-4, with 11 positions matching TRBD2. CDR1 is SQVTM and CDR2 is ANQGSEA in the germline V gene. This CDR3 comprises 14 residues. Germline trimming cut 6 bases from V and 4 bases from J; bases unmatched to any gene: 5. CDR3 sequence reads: CSVTRLAGKNIQYF. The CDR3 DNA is TGCAGCGTCACTAGACTAGCGGGAAAAAACATTCAGTACTTC. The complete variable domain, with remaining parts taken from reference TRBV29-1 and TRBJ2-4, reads SAVISQKPSRDICQRGTSLTIQCQVDSQVTMMFWYRQQPGQSLTLIATANQGSEATYESGFVIDKFPISRPNLTFSTLTVSNMSPEDSSIYLCSVTRLAGKNIQYFGAGTRLSVL.

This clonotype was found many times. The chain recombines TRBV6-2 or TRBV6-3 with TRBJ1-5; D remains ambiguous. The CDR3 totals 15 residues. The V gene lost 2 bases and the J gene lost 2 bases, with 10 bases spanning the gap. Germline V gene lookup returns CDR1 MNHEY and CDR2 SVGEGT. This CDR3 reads CASSYEVTGNQPQHF. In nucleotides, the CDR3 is TGTGCCAGCAGTTACGAAGTGACGGGCAATCAGCCCCAGCATTTT.

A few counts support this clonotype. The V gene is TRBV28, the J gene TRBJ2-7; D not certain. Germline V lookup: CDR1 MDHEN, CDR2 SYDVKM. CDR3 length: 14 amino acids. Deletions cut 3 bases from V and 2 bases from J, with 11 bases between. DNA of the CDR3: TGTGCCAGCAGTTTCGTCGGGTCCGCCTACGAGCAGTACTTC. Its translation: CASSFVGSAYEQYF.

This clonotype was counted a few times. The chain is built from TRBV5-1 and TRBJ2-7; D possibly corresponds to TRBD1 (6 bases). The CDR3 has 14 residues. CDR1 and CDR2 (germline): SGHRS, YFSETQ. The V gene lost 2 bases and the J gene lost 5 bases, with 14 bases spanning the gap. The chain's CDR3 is CASSFQGPPDEQYF. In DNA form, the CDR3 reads TGCGCCAGCAGCTTTCAGGGGCCCCCTGACGAGCAGTACTTC.

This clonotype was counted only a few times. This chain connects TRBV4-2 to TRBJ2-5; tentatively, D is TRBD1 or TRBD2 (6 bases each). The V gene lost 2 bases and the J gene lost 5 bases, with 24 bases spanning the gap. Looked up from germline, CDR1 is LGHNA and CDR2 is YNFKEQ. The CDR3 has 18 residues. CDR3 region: CASSQYPRDGGTGETQYF. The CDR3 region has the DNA TGTGCCAGCAGCCAATATCCACGCGACGGGGGCACCGGGGAGACCCAGTACTTC.

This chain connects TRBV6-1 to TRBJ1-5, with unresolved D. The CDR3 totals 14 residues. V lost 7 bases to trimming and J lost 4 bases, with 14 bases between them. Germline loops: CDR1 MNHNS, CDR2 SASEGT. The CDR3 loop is CASNEQYRNQPQHF. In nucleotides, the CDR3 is TGTGCCAGCAACGAGCAGTACAGAAATCAGCCCCAGCATTTT.